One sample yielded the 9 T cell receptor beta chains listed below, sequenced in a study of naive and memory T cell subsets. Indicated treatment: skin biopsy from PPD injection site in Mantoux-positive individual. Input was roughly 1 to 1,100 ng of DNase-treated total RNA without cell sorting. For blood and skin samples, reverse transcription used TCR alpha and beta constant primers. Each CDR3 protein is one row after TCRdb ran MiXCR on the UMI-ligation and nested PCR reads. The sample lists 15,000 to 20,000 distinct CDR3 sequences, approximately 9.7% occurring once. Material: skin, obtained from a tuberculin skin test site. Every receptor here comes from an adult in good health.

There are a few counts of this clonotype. This CDR3 reads CSAFLGGRAMGEQYF. In DNA form, the CDR3 reads TGCAGTGCTTTCTTGGGCGGGAGGGCGATGGGCGAGCAGTACTTC. The chain employs TRBV20-1 and TRBJ2-7; 9 bases map to TRBD2. The V gene end was trimmed by 5 bases and the J gene end by 6 bases; junction bases not matched to a gene: 14. The CDR3 runs 15 residues. Germline assignment: CDR1 DFQATT and CDR2 SNEGSKA (reference sequence).

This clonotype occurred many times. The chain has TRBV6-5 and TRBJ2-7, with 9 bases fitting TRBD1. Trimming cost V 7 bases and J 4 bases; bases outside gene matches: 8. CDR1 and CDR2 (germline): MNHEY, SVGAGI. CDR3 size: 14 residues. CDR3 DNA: TGTGCCAGCAAACCACAGGGGGCCGCTTACGAGCAGTACTTC. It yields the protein CASKPQGAAYEQYF.

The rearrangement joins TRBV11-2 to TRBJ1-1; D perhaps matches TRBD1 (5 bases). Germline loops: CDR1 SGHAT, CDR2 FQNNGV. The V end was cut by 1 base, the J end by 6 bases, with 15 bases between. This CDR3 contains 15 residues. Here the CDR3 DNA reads TGTGCCAGCAGCTTAGTCGCAGGGTTCGGGGCTGAAGCTTTCTTT. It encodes CASSLVAGFGAEAFF.

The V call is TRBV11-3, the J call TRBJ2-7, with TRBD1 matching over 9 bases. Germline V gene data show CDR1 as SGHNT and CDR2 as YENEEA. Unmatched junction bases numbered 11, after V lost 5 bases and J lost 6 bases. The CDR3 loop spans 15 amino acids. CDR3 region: CASSTSTGQGTEQYF. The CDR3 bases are TGTGCCAGCAGCACCTCTACGGGACAGGGTACCGAGCAGTACTTC. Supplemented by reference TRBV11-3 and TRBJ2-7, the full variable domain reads EAGVVQSPRYKIIEKKQPVAFWCNPISGHNTLYWYLQNLGQGPELLIRYENEEAVDDSQLPKDRFSAERLKGVDSTLKIQPAELGDSAVYLCASSTSTGQGTEQYFGPGTRLTVT.

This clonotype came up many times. The DNA for the CDR3 is TGTGCTAGTGGTGAGACTGGGTGGAACGAGCAGTACTTC. It is translated as CASGETGWNEQYF. The chain links TRBV12-5 to TRBJ2-7; D remains unclear. This CDR3 is built from 13 residues. Looked up from germline, CDR1 is LGHNT and CDR2 is FRNRAP. Trimming left V 5 bases short and J 5 bases short, with 13 bases between.

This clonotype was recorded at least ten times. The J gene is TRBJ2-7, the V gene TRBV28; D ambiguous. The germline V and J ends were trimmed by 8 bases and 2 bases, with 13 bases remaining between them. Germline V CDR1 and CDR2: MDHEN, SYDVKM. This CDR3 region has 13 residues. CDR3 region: CASLNPVAYEQYF. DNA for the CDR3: TGTGCCAGCCTGAACCCGGTGGCCTACGAGCAGTACTTC.

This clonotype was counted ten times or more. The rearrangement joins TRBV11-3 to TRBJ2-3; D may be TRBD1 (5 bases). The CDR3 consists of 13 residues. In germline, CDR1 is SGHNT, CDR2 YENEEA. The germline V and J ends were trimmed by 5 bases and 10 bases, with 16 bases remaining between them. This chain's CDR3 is CASSPLDSAPQYF. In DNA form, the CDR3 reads TGTGCCAGCAGCCCCCTCGACAGCGCTCCGCAGTATTTT.

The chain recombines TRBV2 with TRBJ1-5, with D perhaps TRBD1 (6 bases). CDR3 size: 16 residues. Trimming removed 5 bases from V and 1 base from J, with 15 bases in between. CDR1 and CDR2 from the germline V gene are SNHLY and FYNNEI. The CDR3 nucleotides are TGTGCCAGCAGTTTCAGGGGATCTCGGAGCAATCAGCCCCAGCATTTT. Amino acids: CASSFRGSRSNQPQHF.

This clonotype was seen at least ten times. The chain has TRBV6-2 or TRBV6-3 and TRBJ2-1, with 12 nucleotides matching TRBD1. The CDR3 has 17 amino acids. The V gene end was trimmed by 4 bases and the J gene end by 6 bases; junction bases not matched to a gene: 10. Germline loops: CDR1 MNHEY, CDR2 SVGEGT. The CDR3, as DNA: TGTGCCAGCAGTTCACTGCTGGGACAGGGGGCAAGCAATGAGCAGTTCTTC. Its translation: CASSSLLGQGASNEQFF.